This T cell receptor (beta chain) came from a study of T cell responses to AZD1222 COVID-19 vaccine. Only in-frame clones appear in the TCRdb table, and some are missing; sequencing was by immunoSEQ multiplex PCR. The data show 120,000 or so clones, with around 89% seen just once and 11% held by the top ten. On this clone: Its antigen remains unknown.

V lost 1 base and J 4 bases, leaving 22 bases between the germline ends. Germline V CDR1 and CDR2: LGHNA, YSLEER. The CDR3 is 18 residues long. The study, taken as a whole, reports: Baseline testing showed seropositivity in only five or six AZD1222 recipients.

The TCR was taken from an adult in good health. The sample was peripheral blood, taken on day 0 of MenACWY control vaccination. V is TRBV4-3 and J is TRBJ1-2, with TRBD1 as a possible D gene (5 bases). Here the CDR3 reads CASSQVGSGPVGTYGYTF. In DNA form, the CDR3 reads TGCGCCAGCAGCCAAGTAGGTTCAGGGCCGGTCGGGACCTATGGCTACACCTTC.